The 22 T cell receptor beta chains presented below share a single source sample, sequenced in a study of cytomegalovirus exposure and HLA in healthy donors. The PCR was carried out with 60 Vbeta primers and 13 Jbeta primers. Generated by immunoSEQ multiplex PCR, the TCRdb table keeps only in-frame clones and is missing some. Here the sample spans 200,000 to 250,000 clones, about four fifths being singletons. Sequencing was carried out using PBMCs. These receptors originate from a woman in her 40s in good health and CMV-seropositive.

The chain has TRBV30 and TRBJ1-5; D gene unclear. CDR1 is GTSNPN and CDR2 is SVGIG in the germline V gene (reference sequence). This CDR3 spans 14 amino acids. V was trimmed by 4 bases and J by 4 bases, leaving 14 bases between them. The CDR3 nucleotides read TGTGCCTGGAATGTACTACGAGGAAATCAGCCCCAGCATTTT. It translates to CAWNVLRGNQPQHF. Looking up the rest from reference TRBV30 and TRBJ1-5 gives the full variable domain: SQTIHQWPATLVQPVGSPLSLECTVEGTSNPNLYWYRQAAGRGLQLLFYSVGIGQISSEVPQNLSASRPQDRQFILSSKKLLLSDSGFYLCAWNVLRGNQPQHFGDGTRLSIL.

DNA of the CDR3: TGTGCCAGCAGACAGACAGGGGTCACTGAAGCTTTCTTT. Residues: CASRQTGVTEAFF. The genes are TRBV2 and TRBJ1-1; 8 bases map to TRBD1. The CDR3 spans 13 residues. Losses at the gene ends were 6 bases for V and 4 bases for J; bases not matched to a gene: 4. The germline CDR1 and CDR2 sequences are SNHLY and FYNNEI.

A single count supports this clone. The chain couples TRBV19 to TRBJ2-7; a possible D gene is TRBD1 (6 bases). CDR1 and CDR2 from the germline V gene are LNHDA and SQIVND (reference sequence). V was clipped by 9 bases and J by 5 bases, with 11 bases between them. The CDR3 totals 11 residues. CDR3 DNA: TGTGCCAGCAGCAGGGGAAACGAGCAGTACTTC. This encodes CASSRGNEQYF. Full variable domain (outside the CDR3, taken from reference TRBV19 and TRBJ2-7): DGGITQSPKYLFRKEGQNVTLSCEQNLNHDAMYWYRQDPGQGLRLIYYSQIVNDFQKGDIAEGYSVSREKKESFPLTVTSAQKNPTAFYLCASSRGNEQYFGPGTRLTVT.

The chain uses TRBV2 and TRBJ2-3, with TRBD2 identical over 12 bases. In germline, CDR1 is SNHLY, CDR2 FYNNEI. Germline trimming cut 6 bases from V and 3 bases from J; bases unmatched to any gene: 4. The CDR3 contains 15 residues. CDR3 in DNA: TGTGCCAGCAGGGGGGGACTAGCGGGTACAGATACGCAGTATTTT. It is translated as CASRGGLAGTDTQYF.

The chain uses TRBV7-9 and TRBJ1-1, with 10 bases identical to TRBD1. Germline trimming cut 4 bases from V and 8 bases from J; bases unmatched to any gene: 7. This CDR3 spans 14 amino acids. CDR1 is SEHNR, CDR2 FQNEAQ, per germline (reference sequence). The CDR3 nucleotides are TGTGCCAGCAGCTCCTTCCCGGGACAGGGGGAAGCTTTCTTT. Translation gives CASSSFPGQGEAFF.

The chain recombines TRBV6-1 with TRBJ1-3; a possible D gene is TRBD1 (5 bases). CDR3 length: 17 residues. The germline CDR1 and CDR2 sequences are MNHNS and SASEGT. V was trimmed by 1 base and J by 4 bases, leaving 17 bases between them. The CDR3 DNA sequence: TGTGCCAGCAGTGAAGGTTTGTTAGGGGCACTCGGAAACACCATATATTTT. This translates into CASSEGLLGALGNTIYF.

Only a few counts were recorded for this clone. The rearrangement joins TRBV29-1 to TRBJ1-1; 10 bases are a match to TRBD1. V was clipped by 6 bases and J by 4 bases; unmatched bases: 2. CDR1 is SQVTM, CDR2 ANQGSEA, per germline. This CDR3 spans 12 amino acids. CDR3 DNA sequence: TGCAGCGTCGGGACAGGGGTCACTGAAGCTTTCTTT. Amino acid sequence: CSVGTGVTEAFF.

The rearrangement joins TRBV29-1 to TRBJ2-3, with a possible D match to TRBD2 (5 bases). Trimming cost V 7 bases and J 0 bases, with 14 bases left between them. The CDR3 covers 14 residues. Germline CDR1 reads SQVTM; CDR2 reads ANQGSEA. The CDR3 here is CSAGGDPSTDTQYF. The CDR3 nucleotides read TGCAGCGCAGGAGGAGACCCTAGCACAGATACGCAGTATTTT.

The chain joins TRBV15 to TRBJ2-5, with 10 nucleotides matching TRBD2. The germline CDR1 and CDR2 sequences are LNHNV and YYDKDF (reference sequence). The trim removed 1 base at V and 2 bases at J, leaving 7 bases unmatched. CDR3 length: 17 amino acids. CDR3 DNA: TGTGCCACCAGCAGAGGGGCTAGCGGGGGACCTCAAGAGACCCAGTACTTC. Protein product: CATSRGASGGPQETQYF.

V usage is TRBV4-2 and J usage is TRBJ1-1; 8 nucleotides align to TRBD1. This CDR3 spans 16 amino acids. The junction had 6 bases not matched to a gene; V was cut back by 3 bases and J by 0 bases. The germline V gene encodes CDR1 LGHNA and CDR2 YNFKEQ. The CDR3 DNA is TGTGCCAGCAGCCAGGCAAGACAGGGGTTGAACACTGAAGCTTTCTTT. It encodes CASSQARQGLNTEAFF.

The V call is TRBV4-3, the J call TRBJ1-3, with 11 bases matching TRBD1. Per the germline V gene, CDR1 is LGHNA and CDR2 is YSLEER. Trimming cost V 4 bases and J 1 base; bases outside gene matches: 3. CDR3 size: 16 residues. Here the CDR3 DNA reads TGCGCCAGCAGCCCCGGACAGGGGGCGTCTGGAAACACCATATATTTT. Protein: CASSPGQGASGNTIYF.

The gene calls are TRBV30 and TRBJ2-1, with D unresolved. The V gene lost 0 bases and the J gene lost 6 bases, with 3 bases spanning the gap. Germline CDR1 GTSNPN, CDR2 SVGIG (reference sequence). CDR3 length: 11 residues. CDR3 region: CAWSVINEQFF. As DNA, the CDR3 is TGTGCCTGGAGTGTCATCAATGAGCAGTTCTTC.

The J gene is TRBJ1-2, the V gene TRBV15; tentatively, D is TRBD1 (6 bases). Germline V gene data show CDR1 as LNHNV and CDR2 as YYDKDF (reference sequence). Trimming pared 1 base from V and 0 bases from J, leaving 9 bases between. This CDR3 has 15 residues. The CDR3 here is CATSRGQATNYGYTF. CDR3 in DNA: TGTGCCACCAGCAGAGGACAGGCTACTAACTATGGCTACACCTTC.

In its sample, this clone was seen once. This chain joins TRBV30 and TRBJ2-3; 7 bases are shared with TRBD2. The germline V gene encodes CDR1 GTSNPN and CDR2 SVGIG (reference sequence). This CDR3 spans 12 amino acids. The CDR3 nucleotides are TGTGGTGCGGGGGTAAGGACAGATACGCAGTATTTT. Its protein product is CGAGVRTDTQYF. The full variable domain, completed using reference TRBV30 and TRBJ2-3, is SQTIHQWPATLVQPVGSPLSLECTVEGTSNPNLYWYRQAAGRGLQLLFYSVGIGQISSEVPQNLSASRPQDRQFILSSKKLLLSDSGFYLCGAGVRTDTQYFGPGTRLTVL.

This clone has just one count. The CDR3 DNA sequence: TGTGCCAGCAGCTTAGTCAACAATGAGCAGTTCTTC. This encodes CASSLVNNEQFF. V and J are TRBV7-9 and TRBJ2-1; the D is unclear. Trimming took off 1 base at V and 5 bases at J, with 3 bases between the two ends. The CDR3 runs to 12 residues. The germline gives CDR1 SEHNR, CDR2 FQNEAQ (reference sequence).

The chain combines TRBV5-6 with TRBJ1-1; 9 positions agree with TRBD1. The ends lost 2 bases at V and 4 bases at J; junction bases unmatched: 3. The CDR3 is 14 amino acids. CDR1 SGHDT and CDR2 YYEEEE come from the germline V gene. The CDR3 DNA reads as TGTGCCAGCAGCTTCGGGACAGGGATCACTGAAGCTTTCTTT. Protein: CASSFGTGITEAFF.

The chain carries TRBV15 and TRBJ1-1, with D unclear. This CDR3 spans 15 amino acids. CDR1 LNHNV and CDR2 YYDKDF come from the germline V gene (reference sequence). The ends were cut back, 3 bases at V and 2 bases at J, with 13 bases in the middle. CDR3 sequence (DNA): TGTGCCACCAGCAGGGGTTTCCGGGGAAACACTGAAGCTTTCTTT. Protein product: CATSRGFRGNTEAFF.

The V call is TRBV7-9, the J call TRBJ2-5; 12 bases line up with TRBD2. The V gene's germline CDR1 is SEHNR and CDR2 FQNEAQ (reference sequence). The V and J ends lost 5 bases and 5 bases, in that order; junction bases with no gene match: 9. The CDR3 covers 16 residues. The CDR3 region is CASSHLAGGPMETQYF. The CDR3 DNA sequence: TGTGCCAGCAGCCACCTAGCGGGAGGGCCCATGGAGACCCAGTACTTC.

This clone was seen more than once but under ten times. This sequence joins TRBV4-2 and TRBJ1-4; D remains ambiguous. CDR3 length equals 15 residues. V was shortened by 4 bases and J by 7 bases, with 16 bases between the two germline ends. Germline assignment: CDR1 LGHNA and CDR2 YNFKEQ. CDR3 DNA: TGTGCCAGCAGCCGCATGGAGGGCAGTTTTGAAAAACTGTTTTTT. Residues: CASSRMEGSFEKLFF.

The CDR3 is CAISEPMDSRDYGYTF. The DNA for the CDR3 is TGTGCCATCAGTGAGCCCATGGACAGTCGGGACTATGGCTACACCTTC. The rearrangement uses TRBV10-3 and TRBJ1-2, with D tentatively TRBD1 (6 bases). This CDR3 spans 16 amino acids. Germline V gives CDR1 ENHRY, CDR2 SYGVKD. Trimming removed 2 bases at V and 3 bases at J, with 16 bases between.

The chain couples TRBV5-1 to TRBJ2-7; maybe TRBD1 (5 bases). The germline CDR1 and CDR2 sequences are SGHRS and YFSETQ. The CDR3 has 14 amino acids. The V end was cut by 10 bases, the J end by 4 bases, with 21 bases between. This CDR3 is CASSYTRSGYEQYF. CDR3 in DNA: TGCGCCTCGAGTTACACCCGATCAGGGTACGAGCAGTACTTC.

The chain is built from TRBV6-1 and TRBJ1-2, with D unresolved. Trimming left V 6 bases short and J 8 bases short, with 13 bases between. The CDR3 loop spans 12 amino acids. Looked up from germline, CDR1 is MNHNS and CDR2 is SASEGT. In DNA form, the CDR3 reads TGTGCCAGCAGCTATTCATCGGGAGGCTACACCTTC. This gives the protein CASSYSSGGYTF.